The clone carrying this T cell receptor beta chain came up a few times. Its target is unknown. Researchers defined stable Graves' hyperthyroidism as no ophthalmopathy progression within 18 months. About 10 ml fresh peripheral blood yielded the PBMCs. There were TCR beta CDR3 regions amplified from RNA transcripts. Carried out on the TCR CDR3, a first-round RT-PCR used the HTBI primer set. TCRdb re-called the multiplex PCR reads with MiXCR, one entry per CDR3 protein. The table lists a few hundred thousand distinct CDR3 sequences, around 16% of them singletons. The data were taken from a study of T cells in Graves' hyperthyroidism and ophthalmopathy. At the level of the study: Peripheral blood samples were taken at initial diagnosis, prior to any treatment.

Findings and caveats of the study: Researchers report that a 13 V-J model separated ophthalmopathy from stable hyperthyroidism.

The CDR3 totals 13 residues. CDR1 is SQVTM and CDR2 is ANQGSEA in the germline V gene. V was clipped by 3 bases and J by 2 bases, with 10 bases between them. V and J are TRBV29-1 and TRBJ1-2, with D uncertain. Material: blood. The origin of this receptor is a man between 35 and 55 years old with Graves' hyperthyroidism. For the CDR3, the DNA is TGCAGCGTTGAGTTCTTGGGGAACTATGGCTACACCTTC. Protein sequence: CSVEFLGNYGYTF.